This TCR beta chain was documented in a study of PD-1 blockade in mismatch repair-deficient tumors. Whole-study findings and limits: After pembrolizumab, tumor-resident clones rose rapidly, then generally contracted before radiologic responses.

All patients were mismatch repair deficient, assessed by either PCR or immunohistochemistry. Some clones are missing from TCRdb's copy, which holds only in-frame ones; the method was immunoSEQ multiplex PCR. The sample carries roughly 84,000 clones, roughly 80% recorded once. This CDR3 spans 16 amino acids. From germline, CDR1 is SGHVS and CDR2 FQNEAQ. Trimming took off 5 bases at V and 4 bases at J, with 18 bases between the two ends. Turning to this clone: Its target is not known.

Specimen: peripheral blood, collected 12 weeks after starting pembrolizumab. This TCR came from an adult with mismatch repair-deficient cancer. The genes are TRBV7-8 and TRBJ2-1, with D possibly matching TRBD1 (6 bases). CDR3 loop: CASSTLQGIRYNEQFF. CDR3 coding DNA: TGTGCCAGCAGCACCTTACAGGGAATACGTTACAATGAGCAGTTCTTC.